This T cell receptor beta chain is drawn from a study of T-cell reconstitution after alpha-beta-depleted transplantation in children. This clonotype came up a few times. The CDR3 has 14 residues. Trimming removed 8 bases at V and 5 bases at J, with 15 bases between. In germline, CDR1 is MNHNS, CDR2 SASEGT. TCRbeta library preparation incorporated unique molecular identifiers. In TCRdb, the PCR reads were re-called with MiXCR into one record per CDR3 protein. The table shows 200,000 to 250,000 distinct CDR3 sequences, with more than 20% occurring only once. Material: PBMCs, mostly from graft donor cells, obtained 360 days after TCRalphabeta/CD19-depleted stem cell transplant. The chain is built from TRBV6-1 and TRBJ1-4; D might be TRBD1 (6 bases). The origin of this receptor is a female patient aged 2-9 years who had a stem cell transplant for congenital amegakaryocytic thrombocytopenia, so the T cells may come from the graft donor. CDR3 sequence reads: CASDLGQPNEKLFF. As DNA, the CDR3 is TGTGCCAGCGACCTTGGACAGCCGAATGAAAAACTGTTTTTT.